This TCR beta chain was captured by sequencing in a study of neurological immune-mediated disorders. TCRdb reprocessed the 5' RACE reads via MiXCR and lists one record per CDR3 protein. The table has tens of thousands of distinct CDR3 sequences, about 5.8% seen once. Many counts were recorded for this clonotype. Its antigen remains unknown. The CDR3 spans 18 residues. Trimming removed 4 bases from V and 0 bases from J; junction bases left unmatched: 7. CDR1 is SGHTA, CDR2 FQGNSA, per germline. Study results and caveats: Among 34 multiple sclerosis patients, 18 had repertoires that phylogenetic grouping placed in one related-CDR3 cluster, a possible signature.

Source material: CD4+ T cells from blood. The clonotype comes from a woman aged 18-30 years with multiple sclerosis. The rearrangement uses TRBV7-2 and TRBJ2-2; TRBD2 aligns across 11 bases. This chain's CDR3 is CASSSLAGGTSNTGELFF. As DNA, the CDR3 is TGTGCCAGCAGCTCCCTAGCGGGGGGAACTTCGAACACCGGGGAGCTGTTTTTT.